These 23 T cell receptor beta chains originate from one sample sequenced in a study of CXCR3-negative and CXCR3-positive naive CD8 T cells. With UMI labels, 5' RACE was used to prepare the TRB cDNA libraries. TCRdb reanalyzed the 5' RACE reads, giving one entry per CDR3 protein sequence and no DNA. Listed are 5,500 to 6,000 distinct CDR3 sequences; about 1.7% falls within the top ten. Sample: naive CXCR3- CD8+ T cells from blood. The sample's subset: CD45RO-CCR7+CD27+CD95- naive CD8+ T cells lacking CXCR3 (TNR3-). These receptors all come from a human donor in good health. Some clones in this sample may be carry-over from other donors' samples.

The chain recombines TRBV9 with TRBJ2-5; there is no DNA to check the TCRdb D call of TRBD1. This CDR3 contains 15 residues. Germline assignment: CDR1 SGDLS and CDR2 YYNGEE. CDR3 sequence reads: CDSSAFEQGQETQYF.

The chain carries TRBV29-1 and TRBJ2-7. Germline V gene data show CDR1 as SQVTM and CDR2 as ANQGSEA. This CDR3 is 12 amino acids long. The CDR3 is CSVEEDLYEQYF.

This clonotype is deemed medium-sized by its frequency. The rearrangement links TRBV1 to TRBJ1-2; TCRdb outputs TRBD1, but without DNA this stays unchecked. TRBV1 is deemed a pseudogene. This CDR3 region has 14 residues. The CDR3 region is CTSRPTGNLESDTF.

According to its frequency, this clonotype is medium-sized. The chain recombines TRBV6-5 with TRBJ2-5. Germline V gives CDR1 MNHEY, CDR2 SVGAGI. This CDR3 has 14 residues. The CDR3 spells CASSYNDPQETQYF.

This chain joins TRBV5-6 and TRBJ1-1. In germline, CDR1 is SGHDT, CDR2 YYEEEE. The CDR3 extends over 13 amino acids. The CDR3 here is CASSLAVGDEAFF.

Its frequency marks this clonotype as medium-sized (0.01 to 0.1%). This chain links TRBV29-1 with TRBJ1-4; TCRdb selects TRBD1, and the lack of DNA leaves this call unchecked. CDR1 SQVTM and CDR2 ANQGSEA come from the germline V gene. The length of the CDR3 is 12 residues. The CDR3 region is CSVAGIREKLFF.

Measured by frequency, this clonotype is medium-sized (0.01 to 0.1%). The chain uses TRBV30 and TRBJ2-7; the TCRdb call, TRBD1, lacks DNA for checking. The length of the CDR3 is 14 residues. Per germline, CDR1 GTSNPN and CDR2 SVGIG (reference sequence). This CDR3 reads CAGHGTQRDYEQYF. Based on the CDR3 plus reference TRBV30 and TRBJ2-7, the full variable domain is SQTIHQWPATLVQPVGSPLSLECTVEGTSNPNLYWYRQAAGRGLQLLFYSVGIGQISSEVPQNLSASRPQDRQFILSSKKLLLSDSGFYLCAGHGTQRDYEQYFGPGTRLTVT.

By frequency, this clonotype registers medium-sized. This chain connects TRBV5-1 to TRBJ2-4; TCRdb picks TRBD1, but there is no DNA to check that call. In germline, CDR1 is SGHRS, CDR2 YFSETQ. This CDR3 is 16 amino acids long. The CDR3 reads CASSIQQGLAKNIQYF.

The chain employs TRBV30 and TRBJ2-1; the TCRdb call, TRBD2, lacks DNA for checking. Per germline, CDR1 GTSNPN and CDR2 SVGIG (reference sequence). This CDR3 spans 13 amino acids. CDR3: CAWSAGRDNEQFF.

The chain links TRBV12-3 or TRBV12-4 to TRBJ2-1; lacking DNA, the TRBD1 call made by TCRdb goes unchecked. The CDR3 has 15 residues. The CDR3 region is CASSFPPTGEDEQFF.

This clonotype is deemed medium-sized by its frequency. This chain connects TRBV9 to TRBJ2-3; TCRdb calls TRBD1, which cannot be checked without DNA. The CDR3 spans 18 residues. Germline assignment: CDR1 SGDLS and CDR2 YYNGEE. The CDR3 region is CASSATRRGLPPGDTQYF.

The chain couples TRBV20-1 to TRBJ2-3; the D call of TRBD2 rests on TCRdb alone, since no DNA is present to check it. The CDR3 extends over 14 amino acids. Germline V gene data show CDR1 as DFQATT and CDR2 as SNEGSKA (reference sequence). The CDR3 spells CSARGAPKPDTQYF.

J is TRBJ2-2 and V is TRBV29-1; the D gene TCRdb calls, TRBD2, cannot be checked with no DNA. The germline gives CDR1 SQVTM, CDR2 ANQGSEA. This CDR3 has 15 amino acids. CDR3 sequence reads: CSVGRDSGNTGELFF.

The rearrangement links TRBV6-2 or TRBV6-3 to TRBJ2-1; the D call from TCRdb, TRBD2, cannot be confirmed without DNA. This CDR3 has 14 residues. From germline, CDR1 is MNHEY and CDR2 SVGEGT. Here the CDR3 reads CASSVAGGPNEQFF.

This clonotype is identified as medium-sized from frequency. The chain's CDR3 is CASSPRQGPYQPQHF. This sequence joins TRBV6-2 or TRBV6-3 and TRBJ1-5. This CDR3 is 15 amino acids long. Per the germline V gene, CDR1 is MNHEY and CDR2 is SVGEGT.

This rearrangement joins TRBV9 to TRBJ2-5. Germline CDR1 and CDR2: SGDLS and YYNGEE. The CDR3 sequence is 16 residues long. The CDR3 spells CASSVEALSNQETQYF.

This clonotype is classed as medium-sized by frequency. The chain employs TRBV2 and TRBJ2-1. CDR1 and CDR2 (germline): SNHLY, FYNNEI. The CDR3 runs 13 residues. The CDR3 reads CASSVHQWDEQFF.

By frequency, this clonotype is medium-sized. This chain uses TRBV7-6 with TRBJ2-2. The CDR3 has 13 amino acids. The germline CDR1 and CDR2 sequences are SGHVS and FNYEAQ. The CDR3 reads CASSLTGTGELFF.

This clonotype ranks as medium-sized in terms of frequency. This sequence joins TRBV6-5 and TRBJ2-1; without DNA, the TCRdb call of TRBD1 cannot be checked. The CDR3 consists of 16 residues. The germline CDR1 and CDR2 sequences are MNHEY and SVGAGI. CDR3 loop: CASSRQKQGTHNEQFF.

The rearrangement joins TRBV21-1 to TRBJ1-1; TCRdb's D call, TRBD1, is unchecked because there is no DNA. TRBV21-1 has pseudogene status. The CDR3 sequence is 15 residues long. The CDR3 loop reads CASSKGTAQNTEAFF.

In terms of frequency, this clonotype is medium-sized. The V gene is TRBV29-1, the J gene TRBJ1-2. This CDR3 region has 13 residues. CDR1 and CDR2 (germline): SQVTM, ANQGSEA. CDR3 protein: CSVPDFTNYGYTF.

This clonotype shows up as medium-sized by frequency. V gene TRBV21-1 combines with J gene TRBJ1-5; TCRdb picks TRBD1, but there is no DNA to check that call. TRBV21-1 is annotated as a pseudogene. CDR3 length: 17 amino acids. The CDR3 protein is CASNSQPRRGSNQPQHF.

The J gene is TRBJ2-1, the V gene TRBV12-3 or TRBV12-4; TCRdb's D call of TRBD2 is untestable without DNA. CDR3 length: 12 amino acids. The CDR3 spells CASKAGGQEQFF.